Listed below are T cell receptor beta chains from one sample, sequenced in a study of blood T cells in healthy people across ages. Each CDR3 protein gets one entry after TCRdb re-called the 5' RACE reads with MiXCR. The table records 1.5 million to 2 million distinct CDR3 sequences, roughly 49% of them present only once. The sample consisted of blood. The receptors stem from a woman aged 40-49 years in good health. Both conserved end residues are part of each CDR3. The D gene is left open where the match is weak. The size field is filled for only some rows; it gives once, few, many or a size class.

TRBJ1-2 TRBV7-9 . . TGTGCCGGCAGCTTAACGACCTATGGCTACACCTTC CAGSLTTYGYTF
TRBJ1-2 TRBV27 . . TGTGCCAGCAGTTTATCGACAGCTTATGGCTACACCTTC CASSLSTAYGYTF
TRBJ2-5 TRBV10-3 . TRBD2 TGTGCCATCAGTGGACTAGCGGGCCAAGAGACCCAGTACTTC CAISGLAGQETQYF
TRBJ1-5 TRBV12-3/TRBV12-4 few TRBD1 TGTGCCAGCAGAGAAACAGGGGACCAAGGTCAGCCCCAGCATTTT CASRETGDQGQPQHF
TRBJ1-2 TRBV12-3/TRBV12-4 . TRBD1 TGTGCCAGTAGGACAGGGATCGTGCCCTATGGCTACACCTTC CASRTGIVPYGYTF
TRBJ2-2 TRBV6-2/TRBV6-3 . TRBD2 TGTGCCAGCAGCCGCGGACTAGCGGGGGGTCCGAACACCGGGGAGCTGTTTTTT CASSRGLAGGPNTGELFF
TRBJ2-1 TRBV9 . TRBD2 TGTGCCAGCAGCGGAGTATTGGCGGGGGCCTACAATGAGCAGTTCTTC CASSGVLAGAYNEQFF
TRBJ2-7 TRBV6-5 . . TGTGCCAGCAGTTACTCGGGTAGCAGGACCTACGAGCAGTACTTC CASSYSGSRTYEQYF
TRBJ2-7 TRBV4-1 . TRBD2 TGCGCCAGCAGCCAAGAACTAGCGGCTTACGAGCAGTACTTC CASSQELAAYEQYF
TRBJ1-5 TRBV10-3 . TRBD1 TGTGCCATCAGCGAACAGGGGAGGGGTAATCAGCCCCAGCATTTT CAISEQGRGNQPQHF
TRBJ2-3 TRBV12-3/TRBV12-4 . . TGTGCCAGCAGTTTAGGCGCGAGGGGAAGTACAGATACGCAGTATTTT CASSLGARGSTDTQYF
TRBJ2-3 TRBV7-2 . TRBD2 TGTGCCAGCAGCTTAATGGTACTAGCGGGTACCCGCACAGATACGCAGTATTTT CASSLMVLAGTRTDTQYF